Below, 7 T cell receptor beta chains from the same sample are listed, as sequenced in a study of T cells after posttransplantation cyclophosphamide. Busulfan-fludarabine conditioning, marrow transplant, and cyclophosphamide on days +3 and +4 were administered. Here immunoSEQ multiplex PCR was the method, and the copy in TCRdb shows in-frame clones only, minus some. The sample includes 7,500 to 10,000 clones, roughly 80% of them seen just once. The sequenced sample was PBMCs, obtained around 2,000 days after a stem cell transplant with posttransplant cyclophosphamide. The origin of the receptors is a female patient aged 40-49 years who received an allogeneic stem cell transplant from a related donor, was CMV-positive, and had no GVHD. Part of the T cells may come from the graft donor.

This clone was detected a few times. V gene TRBV4-3 combines with J gene TRBJ2-4; D not certain. V lost 0 bases, J lost 7 bases, and 10 bases lay in between. CDR3 length: 14 amino acids. Looked up from germline, CDR1 is LGHNA and CDR2 is YSLEER. The CDR3 reads CASSQEILENIQYF. The CDR3 nucleotides read TGCGCCAGCAGCCAAGAAATCCTGGAGAACATTCAGTACTTC.

The chain employs TRBV19 and TRBJ2-1; 10 bases align to TRBD2. J was trimmed by 1 base and V by 4 bases; bases with no gene match: 1. CDR3 size: 15 residues. The V gene's germline CDR1 is LNHDA and CDR2 SQIVND (reference sequence). Written as DNA, the CDR3 is TGTGCCAGTAGTAGGACTAGCGGTTCCTACAATGAGCAGTTCTTC. This encodes CASSRTSGSYNEQFF.

The count of this clone is one. The chain is built from TRBV6-5 and TRBJ2-7; tentatively, D is TRBD1 (6 bases). The CDR3 runs 13 residues. CDR1 is MNHEY, CDR2 SVGAGI, per germline. Trimming took off 6 bases at V and 2 bases at J, with 11 bases between the two ends. CDR3 sequence (DNA): TGTGCCAGCAGCATGGACAGAGCCTACGAGCAGTACTTC. This translates into CASSMDRAYEQYF.

The chain recombines TRBV2 with TRBJ1-2, with 8 bases lining up with TRBD1. V lost 3 bases, J lost 8 bases, and 11 bases stayed unmatched. Germline V gene lookup returns CDR1 SNHLY and CDR2 FYNNEI. This CDR3 has 15 residues. This chain's CDR3 is CASSDESGGIKGYTF. For the CDR3, the DNA is TGTGCCAGCAGTGATGAGTCAGGGGGCATTAAGGGCTACACCTTC. Full variable domain (outside the CDR3, taken from reference TRBV2 and TRBJ1-2): EPEVTQTPSHQVTQMGQEVILRCVPISNHLYFYWYRQILGQKVEFLVSFYNNEISEKSEIFDDQFSVERPDGSNFTLKIRSTKLEDSAMYFCASSDESGGIKGYTFGSGTRLTVV.

This clone was seen only a few times. The sample contains more than one DNA sequence encoding this CDR3. The V and J genes are TRBV4-3 and TRBJ2-3; unclear D gene. The germline V and J ends were trimmed by 0 bases and 1 base, with 8 bases remaining between them. The CDR3 covers 15 residues. Per the germline V gene, CDR1 is LGHNA and CDR2 is YSLEER. The CDR3 nucleotides read TGCGCCAGCAGCCAAGACGGTGCGGGCACAGATACGCAGTATTTT. Protein product: CASSQDGAGTDTQYF.

The J gene is TRBJ2-4, the V gene TRBV7-9; TRBD1 matches at 8 bases. CDR3 length: 15 residues. With 6 bases clipped from V and 5 bases from J, the junction kept 9 bases outside the gene matches. Germline V CDR1 and CDR2: SEHNR, FQNEAQ (reference sequence). Here the CDR3 DNA reads TGTGCCAGCAGTCAGGTCAGGGGGCGAGAAAACATTCAGTACTTC. Its protein is CASSQVRGRENIQYF. Looking up the rest from reference TRBV7-9 and TRBJ2-4 gives the full variable domain: DTGVSQNPRHKITKRGQNVTFRCDPISEHNRLYWYRQTLGQGPEFLTYFQNEAQLEKSRLLSDRFSAERPKGSFSTLEIQRTEQGDSAMYLCASSQVRGRENIQYFGAGTRLSVL.

The sample holds one count of this clone. The chain uses TRBV4-1 and TRBJ2-7; TRBD1 agrees at 9 bases. The CDR3 spans 15 residues. The junction had 3 bases not matched to a gene; V was cut back by 0 bases and J by 3 bases. Germline lookup yields CDR1 MGHRA and CDR2 YSYEKL. CDR3 in DNA: TGCGCCAGCAGCCAAGATGGGACAGGGATCTACGAGCAGTACTTC. Protein product: CASSQDGTGIYEQYF.